This T cell receptor beta chain was identified in a study of T cell repertoires in cytomegalovirus infection. The wider study: Use of recently identified HLA-C-restricted and well-studied HLA-B-restricted CMV epitopes was part of the study. General study results and limits: Adding up the frequency of public TCR beta families identified people who carried CMV plus the relevant HLA.

The CDR3 contains 16 residues. The V gene end was trimmed by 3 bases and the J gene end by 10 bases; junction bases not matched to a gene: 10. The germline V gene encodes CDR1 PRHDT and CDR2 FYEKMQ (reference sequence). This clonotype was detected once. Its matching antigen is unknown. TCRdb used MiXCR to reprocess the reads, holding one entry per CDR3 protein. The sample yields some 940,000 distinct CDR3 sequences, roughly 30% seen once. Sequencing was performed on cultured CD8+ T cells from PBMCs, taken from culture after CMV antigen stimulation. V is TRBV13 and J is TRBJ2-1; 12 bases map to TRBD2. This receptor was taken from a human donor in good health (CMV status not recorded). Some clones in this sample may be carry-over from other donors' samples. The CDR3: CASSLSTSGGRGEQFF. CDR3 nucleotide sequence: TGTGCCAGCAGCTTGTCTACTAGCGGGGGGCGCGGGGAGCAGTTCTTC.